The 13 T cell receptor beta chains given below trace back to one sample, sequenced in a study of control samples from healthy donors and cancer patients. The table came from immunoSEQ multiplex PCR; TCRdb's copy has only in-frame clones and leaves some out. The sample has about 170,000 clones; about 91% are singletons. The sequencing sample was made of blood. These receptors were obtained from a woman under 40 in good health.

The chain couples TRBV2 to TRBJ1-2; 7 bases agree with TRBD1. CDR1 is SNHLY, CDR2 FYNNEI, per germline. After removal of 6 bases from V and 2 bases from J, the junction contained 6 bases not matched to a gene. This CDR3 comprises 14 residues. The CDR3 region has the DNA TGTGCCAGCAGACCACAGACAGGGAACTATGGCTACACCTTC. This sequence encodes CASRPQTGNYGYTF.

The V gene is TRBV29-1, the J gene TRBJ1-2; D is uncertain. The V end lost 4 bases, the J end lost 4 bases, and 13 bases lay between the germline ends. The CDR3 length is 13 residues. Germline CDR1 reads SQVTM; CDR2 reads ANQGSEA. CDR3 region: CSVVEGSGYGYTF. CDR3 sequence (DNA): TGCAGCGTTGTGGAGGGATCTGGCTATGGCTACACCTTC.

This clone was recorded a few times. V and J are TRBV30 and TRBJ2-1; D is possibly TRBD1 or TRBD2 (5 bases each). Germline V gives CDR1 GTSNPN, CDR2 SVGIG (reference sequence). This CDR3 is built from 15 residues. V lost 3 bases, J lost 9 bases, and 21 bases lay in between. This CDR3 is CAWRLGGTGRGEQFF. Here the CDR3 DNA reads TGTGCCTGGAGGCTAGGAGGAACAGGCCGGGGTGAGCAGTTCTTC.

The gene calls are TRBV3-1 (or the pseudogene TRBV3-2) and TRBJ2-7; TRBD2 matches 14 bases. Germline assignment: CDR1 LGHDT and CDR2 YNNKEL (reference sequence). V was clipped by 4 bases and J by 12 bases; unmatched bases: 8. The CDR3 has 14 amino acids. CDR3 sequence (DNA): TGTGCCAGCAGCCCCTGGGGACTAGCGGGAGTGCTGTACTTC. Translated, it gives CASSPWGLAGVLYF.

The chain couples TRBV3-1 (or the pseudogene TRBV3-2) to TRBJ2-7; TRBD1 matches at 9 bases. CDR1 and CDR2 from the germline V gene are LGHDT and YNNKEL (reference sequence). CDR3 length: 18 residues. The junction had 13 bases not matched to a gene; V was cut back by 1 base and J by 3 bases. The CDR3 region is CASSQGISGRQGVYEQYF. The CDR3 coding sequence is TGTGCCAGCAGCCAAGGAATCTCTGGGAGACAGGGGGTCTACGAGCAGTACTTC.

The chain is built from TRBV15 and TRBJ2-5; 8 nucleotides align to TRBD1. The germline V gene encodes CDR1 LNHNV and CDR2 YYDKDF (reference sequence). The CDR3 is 15 amino acids. J lost 2 bases, V lost 3 bases, and 5 bases had no gene match. This chain's CDR3 is CATSRDRDFQETQYF. DNA for the CDR3: TGTGCCACCAGCAGGGACAGGGACTTTCAAGAGACCCAGTACTTC.

V usage is TRBV24-1 and J usage is TRBJ2-3; TRBD2 is a possible D gene (6 bases). V was cut by 4 bases and J by 2 bases, with 18 bases left in between. Germline CDR1 and CDR2: KGHDR and SFDVKD. This CDR3 is built from 17 residues. CDR3 protein: CATSDAPAGGVTDTQYF. The DNA for the CDR3 is TGTGCCACCAGTGACGCCCCGGCCGGGGGTGTCACAGATACGCAGTATTTT.

The rearrangement uses TRBV5-4 and TRBJ1-6; tentatively, D is TRBD1 (6 bases). CDR1 SGHNT and CDR2 YYREEE come from the germline V gene (reference sequence). With 1 base removed from V and 9 bases from J, the gap between germline ends came to 11 bases. The CDR3 totals 14 residues. In DNA form, the CDR3 reads TGTGCCAGCAGCTTGTGGGGGGCCGGTTCACCCCTCCACTTT. It translates to CASSLWGAGSPLHF. Full variable domain (missing parts from reference TRBV5-4 and TRBJ1-6): ETGVTQSPTHLIKTRGQQVTLRCSSQSGHNTVSWYQQALGQGPQFIFQYYREEENGRGNFPPRFSGLQFPNYSSELNVNALELDDSALYLCASSLWGAGSPLHFGNGTRLTVT.

The rearrangement uses TRBV28 and TRBJ1-5, with D uncertain. V lost 4 bases and J 8 bases, leaving 9 bases between the germline ends. CDR1 is MDHEN, CDR2 SYDVKM, per germline. CDR3 size: 12 residues. In DNA, the CDR3 is TGTGCCAGCAGTTCTGGAGCTAAGCCCCAGCATTTT. Translated: CASSSGAKPQHF.

This chain links TRBV6-1 with TRBJ2-5; D is uncertain. V dropped 1 base and J dropped 2 bases, with 5 bases sitting between them. The CDR3 extends over 13 amino acids. Germline CDR1 and CDR2: MNHNS and SASEGT. The chain's CDR3 is CASSEGPQETQYF. The CDR3 coding sequence is TGTGCCAGCAGTGAAGGGCCACAAGAGACCCAGTACTTC.

The chain recombines TRBV6-6 with TRBJ2-2; D ambiguous. The CDR3 is made up of 12 amino acids. Per the germline V gene, CDR1 is MNHNY and CDR2 is SVGAGI (reference sequence). V was shortened by 7 bases and J by 3 bases, with 6 bases between the two germline ends. The CDR3 reads CASTPYTGELFF. The CDR3 nucleotides read TGTGCCAGCACCCCGTACACCGGGGAGCTGTTTTTT.

The J gene is TRBJ1-6, the V gene TRBV7-9; weak D call: TRBD1 (5 bases). The CDR3 contains 15 residues. Looked up from germline, CDR1 is SEHNR and CDR2 is FQNEAQ (reference sequence). The ends were cut back, 5 bases at V and 10 bases at J, with 18 bases in the middle. Here the CDR3 reads CASSPLTGSGSPLHF. DNA of the CDR3: TGTGCCAGCAGCCCACTAACGGGTTCAGGGTCACCCCTCCACTTT.

Only one count was recorded for this clone. This chain uses TRBV5-6 with TRBJ2-1; D assignment may be TRBD1 or TRBD2 (5 bases each). Germline lookup yields CDR1 SGHDT and CDR2 YYEEEE. This CDR3 region has 16 residues. Trimming took off 4 bases at V and 0 bases at J, with 14 bases between the two ends. The chain's CDR3 is CASSTYWGSSYNEQFF. CDR3 nucleotide sequence: TGTGCCAGCAGCACTTACTGGGGGAGCTCCTACAATGAGCAGTTCTTC.